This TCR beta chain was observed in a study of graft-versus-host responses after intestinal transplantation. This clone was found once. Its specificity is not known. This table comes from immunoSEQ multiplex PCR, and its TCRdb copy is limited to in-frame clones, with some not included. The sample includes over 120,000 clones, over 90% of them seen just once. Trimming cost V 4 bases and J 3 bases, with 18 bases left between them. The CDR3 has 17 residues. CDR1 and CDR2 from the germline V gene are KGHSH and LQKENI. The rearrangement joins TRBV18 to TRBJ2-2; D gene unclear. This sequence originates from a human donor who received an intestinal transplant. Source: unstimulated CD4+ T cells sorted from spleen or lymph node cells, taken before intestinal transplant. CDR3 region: CASSLGPRTVDTGELFF. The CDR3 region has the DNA TGTGCCAGCTCACTAGGCCCACGCACGGTAGACACCGGGGAGCTGTTTTTT. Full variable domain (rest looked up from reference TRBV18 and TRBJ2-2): NAGVMQNPRHLVRRRGQEARLRCSPMKGHSHVYWYRQLPEEGLKFMVYLQKENIIDESGMPKERFSAEFPKEGPSILRIQQVVRGDSAAYFCASSLGPRTVDTGELFFGEGSRLTVL.